What follows describes a single T cell receptor (beta chain). Its antigen remains unidentified. The data stem from a study of CD8 T cells in Susac syndrome. Findings and limits, study-wide: When the CD4+ T cell repertoires of patients with Susac syndrome were examined, they did not show any clonal expansion.

Each Susac syndrome patient had definite or probable disease by recently defined criteria. An input of about 0.5 to 1 ug of RNA was subjected to reverse transcription using random hexamers. Via MiXCR, TCRdb re-called the immunoSEQ multiplex PCR reads, giving one row per CDR3 protein. This sample has 120,000 or so distinct CDR3 sequences, with 95% to 96% found just once. The CDR3 is 16 amino acids. The V gene's germline CDR1 is LGHDT and CDR2 YNNKEL (reference sequence). The V segment lost 1 base and the J segment 6 bases; nucleotides outside the gene matches: 7. The receptor was isolated from a human donor with Susac syndrome. Sequenced: CD4+ T cells from PBMCs. This rearrangement joins TRBV3-1 to TRBJ1-5; 9 nucleotides match TRBD1. The CDR3 DNA is TGTGCCAGCAGCCAAGGTGGGACAGGGATAACTCAGCCCCAGCATTTT. Its protein product is CASSQGGTGITQPQHF.